Presented here are 25 T cell receptor beta chains from one specimen sequenced in a study of beta chain features in type 1 diabetes. General study findings and limits: Among patients with Type 1 diabetes, TCRB CDR3s were moderately but significantly shorter in every one of the four CD4+ subsets.

cDNA synthesis used the whole RNA isolate, giving expressed TCRB sequences. Libraries were prepared by immunoSEQ multiplex PCR; TCRdb keeps only in-frame clonotypes and omits some of them. The sample has 130,000 or so clones; 9% are singletons. Their antigens are not known. The sequencing input was central memory CD4+ T cells from blood. These receptors were obtained from a man aged 30-40 years with type 1 diabetes.

This clone has only a few counts. The J gene is TRBJ1-1, the V gene TRBV7-2; no clear D gene. The CDR3 is made up of 17 amino acids. The V gene lost 1 base and the J gene lost 0 bases, with 15 bases spanning the gap. Germline loops: CDR1 SGHTA, CDR2 FQGNSA. This chain's CDR3 is CASSLVAGGTVNTEAFF. CDR3 coding DNA: TGTGCCAGCAGCTTAGTGGCCGGAGGTACCGTGAACACTGAAGCTTTCTTT. The whole variable domain, remainder taken from reference TRBV7-2 and TRBJ1-1, is GAGVSQSPSNKVTEKGKDVELRCDPISGHTALYWYRQSLGQGLEFLIYFQGNSAPDKSGLPSDRFSAERTGGSVSTLTIQRTQQEDSAVYLCASSLVAGGTVNTEAFFGQGTRLTVV.

CDR3 region: CASSRGTNEKLFF. Written as DNA, the CDR3 is TGTGCCAGCAGCCGGGGGACTAATGAAAAACTGTTTTTT. V gene TRBV9 combines with J gene TRBJ1-4; D might be TRBD1 (5 bases). In germline, CDR1 is SGDLS, CDR2 YYNGEE. V lost 4 bases, J lost 2 bases, and 6 bases lay in between. The CDR3 sequence is 13 residues long.

This chain joins TRBV7-2 and TRBJ1-1; D unclear. Germline assignment: CDR1 SGHTA and CDR2 FQGNSA. V dropped 3 bases and J dropped 0 bases, with 5 bases sitting between them. CDR3 length: 13 residues. CDR3 protein: CASSFTVNTEAFF. The CDR3 nucleotides are TGTGCCAGCAGCTTCACAGTGAACACTGAAGCTTTCTTT.

The chain has TRBV15 and TRBJ2-3, with D tentatively TRBD2 (5 bases). Germline values: CDR1 LNHNV, CDR2 YYDKDF (reference sequence). Trimming pared 5 bases from V and 2 bases from J, leaving 14 bases between. The CDR3 length is 15 residues. The CDR3 sequence: CATSPEVLSTDTQYF. The CDR3 DNA reads as TGTGCCACCAGCCCGGAGGTTCTCTCCACAGATACGCAGTATTTT.

This clone was seen a few times. The V gene is TRBV4-3, the J gene TRBJ2-2; D may be TRBD2 (5 bases). Germline V gene sequence: CDR1 LGHNA, CDR2 YSLEER. Trimming cost V 4 bases and J 2 bases, with 11 bases left between them. This CDR3 is built from 15 residues. The CDR3 loop reads CASSLWTANTGELFF. In DNA form, the CDR3 reads TGCGCCAGCAGCCTCTGGACTGCTAACACCGGGGAGCTGTTTTTT.

The genes are TRBV18 and TRBJ1-2, with a possible D match to TRBD1 (6 bases). Trimming took off 5 bases at V and 4 bases at J, with 14 bases between the two ends. This CDR3 is built from 14 residues. Germline V CDR1 and CDR2: KGHSH, LQKENI. The CDR3 nucleotides are TGTGCCAGCTCAGGTGACAGGTCTATCTATGGCTACACCTTC. Its protein product is CASSGDRSIYGYTF.

This clone has just a few counts. The V call is TRBV28, the J call TRBJ1-6; D is perhaps TRBD1 (6 bases). V lost 7 bases, J lost 7 bases, and 20 bases lay in between. Germline V gene sequence: CDR1 MDHEN, CDR2 SYDVKM. This CDR3 region has 16 residues. The CDR3 loop is CASTPGFGQTNSPLHF. As DNA, the CDR3 is TGTGCCAGCACCCCCGGGTTCGGACAGACAAATTCACCCCTCCACTTT.

The chain uses TRBV4-1 and TRBJ2-4; perhaps TRBD1 as D (5 bases). This CDR3 region has 16 residues. V was cut by 1 base and J by 1 base, with 11 bases left in between. Germline V gives CDR1 MGHRA, CDR2 YSYEKL. In nucleotides, the CDR3 is TGCGCCAGCAGCCAAGGTGGGCAGGGTGCCAAAAACATTCAGTACTTC. Translation gives CASSQGGQGAKNIQYF.

The V call is TRBV5-6, the J call TRBJ1-2; the match to TRBD1 covers 7 bases. Germline lookup yields CDR1 SGHDT and CDR2 YYEEEE. The V and J ends lost 4 bases and 3 bases, in that order; junction bases with no gene match: 3. The CDR3 runs to 13 residues. CDR3 region: CASSATGDYGYTF. The CDR3 coding sequence is TGTGCCAGCAGCGCTACAGGGGACTATGGCTACACCTTC.

V is TRBV15 and J is TRBJ2-7, with D unclear. V gave up 0 bases and J gave up 0 bases, with 6 bases separating them. Germline loops: CDR1 LNHNV, CDR2 YYDKDF (reference sequence). The CDR3 runs to 14 residues. CDR3 nucleotides: TGTGCCACCAGCAGAGATACAGCCTCCTACGAGCAGTACTTC. It encodes CATSRDTASYEQYF.

There are a few counts of this clone. The gene calls are TRBV25-1 and TRBJ1-5, with TRBD1 identical over 10 bases. V lost 3 bases, J lost 3 bases, and 5 bases stayed unmatched. Germline-derived CDR1 and CDR2 are MGHDK and SYGVNS. The CDR3 spans 16 residues. For the CDR3, the DNA is TGTGCCAGCAGTGAGACAGGGGGCTCATTCAATCAGCCCCAGCATTTT. Amino acids: CASSETGGSFNQPQHF. Variable domain in full (rest from reference TRBV25-1 and TRBJ1-5): EADIYQTPRYLVIGTGKKITLECSQTMGHDKMYWYQQDPGMELHLIHYSYGVNSTEKGDLSSESTVSRIRTEHFPLTLESARPSHTSQYLCASSETGGSFNQPQHFGDGTRLSIL.

The chain employs TRBV10-3 and TRBJ1-6; D perhaps matches TRBD1 (6 bases). Germline V lookup: CDR1 ENHRY, CDR2 SYGVKD. V lost 3 bases and J lost 5, with 11 bases in between. This CDR3 spans 15 amino acids. The chain's CDR3 is CAISDRRQDNSPLHF. The CDR3 nucleotides read TGTGCCATCAGTGACCGAAGACAGGATAATTCACCCCTCCACTTT.

This clone has only a few counts. This rearrangement joins TRBV7-2 to TRBJ2-3; the match to TRBD2 covers 9 bases. This CDR3 spans 17 amino acids. CDR1 is SGHTA and CDR2 is FQGNSA in the germline V gene. Trimming took 5 bases from V and 0 from J; bases not matched to a gene: 9. CDR3 protein: CASSDSGGPLSTDTQYF. CDR3 in DNA: TGTGCCAGCAGCGATAGCGGGGGTCCCCTTAGCACAGATACGCAGTATTTT.

In DNA, the CDR3 is TGTGCCAGCTCTGACAGTCCTGGGGCCAACGTCCTGACTTTC. This codes for CASSDSPGANVLTF. This chain joins TRBV6-5 and TRBJ2-6; a possible D gene is TRBD1 (5 bases). Trimming pared 8 bases from V and 2 bases from J, leaving 10 bases between. The CDR3 has 14 amino acids. Per germline, CDR1 MNHEY and CDR2 SVGAGI.

This chain connects TRBV5-6 to TRBJ1-2, with D possibly being TRBD1 (6 bases). V was pared by 0 bases and J by 5 bases, with 11 bases between. Germline V lookup: CDR1 SGHDT, CDR2 YYEEEE. The CDR3 is 14 amino acids. Here the CDR3 DNA reads TGTGCCAGCAGCTTGGCCGGGACACGATATGGCTACACCTTC. It encodes CASSLAGTRYGYTF.

The J gene is TRBJ2-5, the V gene TRBV4-3; a possible D gene is TRBD2 (6 bases). From germline, CDR1 is LGHNA and CDR2 YSLEER. Deletions cut 0 bases from V and 11 bases from J, with 13 bases between. The CDR3 has 13 residues. In DNA form, the CDR3 reads TGCGCCAGCAGCCAAGAGACTAGTGGAAGGCAGTACTTC. Protein product: CASSQETSGRQYF.

The J gene is TRBJ2-3, the V gene TRBV4-3; TRBD2 might be the D (5 bases). CDR3 size: 15 residues. Trimming left V 1 base short and J 1 base short, with 9 bases between. CDR1 is LGHNA and CDR2 is YSLEER in the germline V gene. The CDR3 loop reads CASSQVVRGTDTQYF. The CDR3, as DNA: TGCGCCAGCAGCCAAGTCGTGCGGGGCACAGATACGCAGTATTTT.

The chain carries TRBV7-8 and TRBJ1-1, with 7 bases lining up with TRBD1. CDR1 and CDR2 from the germline V gene are SGHVS and FQNEAQ. The CDR3 has 15 residues. V was clipped by 6 bases and J by 4 bases; unmatched bases: 11. CDR3 amino acids: CASRDSSGGSTEAFF. The DNA for the CDR3 is TGTGCCAGCAGAGACTCCTCAGGGGGGAGCACTGAAGCTTTCTTT. The full variable domain, in which reference TRBV7-8 and TRBJ1-1 provide the parts outside the CDR3, is GAGVSQSPRYKVAKRGQDVALRCDPISGHVSLFWYQQALGQGPEFLTYFQNEAQLDKSGLPSDRFFAERPEGSVSTLKIQRTQQEDSAVYLCASRDSSGGSTEAFFGQGTRLTVV.

This clone was counted between two and nine times. The J gene is TRBJ1-3, the V gene TRBV23-1, with 7 bases lining up with TRBD1. TRBV23-1 is labeled an ORF, and its function is uncertain. Germline trimming cut 1 base from V and 0 bases from J; bases unmatched to any gene: 12. CDR3 length equals 19 residues. The CDR3 DNA sequence: TGCGCCAGCAGTCAATATTACATTTATGGGACAGTCTCTGGAAACACCATATATTTT. It yields the protein CASSQYYIYGTVSGNTIYF.

In this sample, this clone turned up a few times. The CDR3, as DNA: TGTGCCAGCAGCTCACGTCGGGGGGAAGGGAACCAGTACTTC. It codes for CASSSRRGEGNQYF. V is TRBV5-4 and J is TRBJ2-5; 7 nucleotides match TRBD2. CDR1 and CDR2 from the germline V gene are SGHNT and YYREEE (reference sequence). J was trimmed by 10 bases and V by 3 bases; bases with no gene match: 12. The CDR3 loop spans 14 amino acids.

The table lists this clone with a few counts. The chain recombines TRBV5-4 with TRBJ2-3; 8 bases are a match to TRBD2. Germline V gene data show CDR1 as SGHNT and CDR2 as YYREEE (reference sequence). V lost 6 bases, J lost 2 bases, and 8 bases stayed unmatched. The CDR3 covers 15 residues. CDR3 nucleotides: TGTGCCAGCACCCGGGGGGGACCCTCCACAGATACGCAGTATTTT. It is translated as CASTRGGPSTDTQYF.

This clone was counted at least ten times. This chain uses TRBV19 with TRBJ2-4, with D possibly being TRBD1 (5 bases). Germline V gene data show CDR1 as LNHDA and CDR2 as SQIVND (reference sequence). Trimming removed 9 bases at V and 9 bases at J, with 18 bases between. The CDR3 consists of 13 residues. In nucleotides, the CDR3 is TGTGCCAGCGCCCCGACAGTCCAGGGCATTCAGTACTTC. This sequence encodes CASAPTVQGIQYF.

There are a few counts of this clone. The chain is built from TRBV7-2 and TRBJ1-2; the D gene is possibly TRBD1 (5 bases). The germline V and J ends were trimmed by 1 base and 4 bases, with 7 bases remaining between them. Germline V gene data show CDR1 as SGHTA and CDR2 as FQGNSA. The CDR3 extends over 13 amino acids. The CDR3 reads CASSLGQSYGYTF. CDR3 coding DNA: TGTGCCAGCAGCTTAGGACAGAGCTATGGCTACACCTTC. Using reference TRBV7-2 and TRBJ1-2 for the parts outside the CDR3, the full variable domain is GAGVSQSPSNKVTEKGKDVELRCDPISGHTALYWYRQSLGQGLEFLIYFQGNSAPDKSGLPSDRFSAERTGGSVSTLTIQRTQQEDSAVYLCASSLGQSYGYTFGSGTRLTVV.

The chain combines TRBV7-3 with TRBJ2-1, with 14 bases aligning to TRBD2. V lost 4 bases, J lost 15 bases, and 5 bases stayed unmatched. CDR1 SGHTA and CDR2 FQGTGA come from the germline V gene. The CDR3 has 13 amino acids. CDR3 bases: TGTGCCAGCAGCTCCGGGACTAGCGGGAGTCTGTTCTTC. This gives the protein CASSSGTSGSLFF.

This clone showed up just a few times. The chain joins TRBV19 to TRBJ1-2; D is unclear. CDR3 length: 14 amino acids. V lost 3 bases and J lost 7, with 15 bases in between. The germline CDR1 and CDR2 sequences are LNHDA and SQIVND (reference sequence). CDR3: CASSMRSEATGYTF. CDR3 DNA sequence: TGTGCCAGTAGTATGAGGTCTGAGGCTACTGGCTACACCTTC.